This T cell receptor (beta chain) was obtained from a study of shared clonotypes between healthy human individuals. General study findings and limits: Memory subsets generally showed lower estimated richness than naive subsets.

TCRdb keeps only in-frame clones here, not all; method: immunoSEQ multiplex PCR. The table has under 2.5 million clones, roughly 90% seen once. Donors were healthy HIV-negative adults without recent acute infections or vaccinations. With respect to this clone: Its matching antigen is unknown. This sample includes further DNA sequences coding for the same CDR3.

V gave up 6 bases and J gave up 9 bases; unmatched junction bases: 2. Germline V CDR1 and CDR2: SNHLY, FYNNEI. The CDR3 runs 11 residues. The TCR was taken from a young man in good health. Some clones in this sample may be carry-over from other donors' samples. The sequenced sample was naive CD4+ T cells from PBMCs. Regarding subset: CD45RA+ positively selected. V and J are TRBV2 and TRBJ2-1; 7 positions agree with TRBD2. The CDR3 sequence is CASSLAGEQFF. For the CDR3, the DNA is TGTGCCAGCAGCTTAGCGGGTGAGCAGTTCTTC. Full variable domain (remainder filled in from reference TRBV2 and TRBJ2-1): EPEVTQTPSHQVTQMGQEVILRCVPISNHLYFYWYRQILGQKVEFLVSFYNNEISEKSEIFDDQFSVERPDGSNFTLKIRSTKLEDSAMYFCASSLAGEQFFGPGTRLTVL.